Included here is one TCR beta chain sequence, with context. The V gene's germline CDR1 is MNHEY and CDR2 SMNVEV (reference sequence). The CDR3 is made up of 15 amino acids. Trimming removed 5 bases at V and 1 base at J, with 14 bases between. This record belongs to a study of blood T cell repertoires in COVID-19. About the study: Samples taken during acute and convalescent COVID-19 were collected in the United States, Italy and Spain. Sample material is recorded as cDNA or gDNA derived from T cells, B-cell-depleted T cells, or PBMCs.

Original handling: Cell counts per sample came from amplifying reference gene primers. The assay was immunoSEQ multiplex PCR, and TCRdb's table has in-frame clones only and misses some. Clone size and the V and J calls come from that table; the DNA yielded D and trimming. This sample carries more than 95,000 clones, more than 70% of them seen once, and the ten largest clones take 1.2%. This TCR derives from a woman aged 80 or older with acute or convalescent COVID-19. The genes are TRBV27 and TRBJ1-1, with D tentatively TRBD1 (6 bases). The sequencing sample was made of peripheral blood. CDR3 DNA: TGTGCCAGCAGTACTACGGGACAAGGGAACACTGAAGCTTTCTTT. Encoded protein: CASSTTGQGNTEAFF.